This paragraph reports one TCR beta chain. This sample stems from a study of shared clonotypes between healthy human individuals. Genomic DNA of each subset was evenly split across several immunoSEQ plates. DNA at roughly 0.2 ug, 25,000 to 30,000 T cell genomes, went into sorted-subset replicate PCRs. As originally analysed: ImmunoSEQ output lacked quality scores and full-length reads, limiting matched filtering. TCRdb's copy holds only in-frame clones and misses some; the assay was immunoSEQ multiplex PCR. V, J and clone size are those of that table, while D and trimming were read from the DNA. Of 2 million to 2.5 million clones in the sample, approximately 95% are singletons; the top ten hold roughly 0.13%. Germline CDR1 is KGHSH and CDR2 is LQKENI. This CDR3 has 14 residues. The germline V and J ends were trimmed by 1 base and 1 base, with 8 bases remaining between them.

The chain has TRBV18 and TRBJ2-7; D is ambiguous. The sequencing sample was made of naive CD4+ T cells sorted from blood. Subset in this sample: CD45RA+ positively selected. This sequence was found in a man younger than 35 in good health. CDR3 in DNA: TGTGCCAGCTCACCACGGCAGGAATCCTACGAGCAGTACTTC. As protein: CASSPRQESYEQYF.